The 5 T cell receptor beta chains listed next were all sequenced from one sample in a study of T cell responses to AZD1222 COVID-19 vaccine. Here immunoSEQ multiplex PCR was the method, and the copy in TCRdb shows in-frame clones only, minus some. Of about 120,000 clones in the sample, roughly 89% were seen once. The sequencing used peripheral blood, collected 28 days after the second AZD1222 dose. The receptors come from an adult who received the AZD1222 COVID-19 vaccine.

The chain combines TRBV28 with TRBJ1-5; D is perhaps TRBD1 (5 bases). Trimming removed 6 bases at V and 5 bases at J, with 14 bases between. The CDR3 has 14 residues. CDR1 is MDHEN, CDR2 SYDVKM, per germline. The CDR3 spells CASRSDRFDQPQHF. CDR3 DNA sequence: TGTGCCAGCAGGTCCGACAGATTTGATCAGCCCCAGCATTTT.

The genes are TRBV15 and TRBJ2-1, with D possibly matching TRBD2 (9 bases). This CDR3 has 19 amino acids. V was pared by 5 bases and J by 5 bases, with 28 bases between. Looked up from germline, CDR1 is LNHNV and CDR2 is YYDKDF (reference sequence). The CDR3 loop is CATSPTGVGGGAFNNEQFF. CDR3 in DNA: TGTGCCACCAGCCCGACAGGGGTCGGCGGGGGGGCCTTTAACAATGAGCAGTTCTTC.

The chain recombines TRBV18 with TRBJ2-7; the D gene is possibly TRBD2 (6 bases). This CDR3 has 14 residues. Germline V gene sequence: CDR1 KGHSH, CDR2 LQKENI. Between the trimmed V and J ends, which lost 4 bases and 3 bases, there was a span of 13 bases. CDR3 residues: CASSRRDSRYEQYF. The CDR3 DNA is TGTGCCAGCTCACGCCGGGACTCACGCTACGAGCAGTACTTC. The variable domain in full, with the rest retrieved from reference TRBV18 and TRBJ2-7, is NAGVMQNPRHLVRRRGQEARLRCSPMKGHSHVYWYRQLPEEGLKFMVYLQKENIIDESGMPKERFSAEFPKEGPSILRIQQVVRGDSAAYFCASSRRDSRYEQYFGPGTRLTVT.

The chain recombines TRBV6-2 or TRBV6-3 with TRBJ2-2; the D call may be TRBD1 or TRBD2 (5 bases each). The CDR3 runs to 11 residues. From germline, CDR1 is MNHEY and CDR2 SVGEGT. Trimming took 5 bases from V and 8 from J, leaving 6 bases between them. CDR3 in DNA: TGTGCCAGCAGTGGGGGAGGGGAGCTGTTTTTT. Translating it yields CASSGGGELFF.

This clone was counted only a few times. The J gene is TRBJ2-1, the V gene TRBV18, with D possibly matching TRBD1 (7 bases). Germline V CDR1 and CDR2: KGHSH, LQKENI. Trimming cost V 3 bases and J 2 bases, with 17 bases left between them. The CDR3 is made up of 17 amino acids. The CDR3 is CASSPPRGDSPYNEQFF. CDR3 sequence (DNA): TGTGCCAGCTCACCCCCAAGGGGGGACAGCCCCTACAATGAGCAGTTCTTC.